This T cell receptor (beta chain) derives from a study of T cell repertoires in cytomegalovirus infection. Study background: CMV infection together with matching HLA type was indicated by public TCR beta signatures.

Trimming removed 5 bases at V and 3 bases at J, with 13 bases between. Germline assignment: CDR1 SGHTA and CDR2 FQGNSA. There are 14 residues in the CDR3. TCRdb used MiXCR to reprocess the reads, holding one entry per CDR3 protein. Of about 440,000 distinct CDR3 sequences listed, 31% are singletons. The sequence was collected from a human donor in good health (CMV status not recorded). Some clones in this sample may be carry-over from other donors' samples. The source material was PBMCs. The chain joins TRBV7-2 to TRBJ2-5, with D tentatively TRBD1 or TRBD2 (6 bases each). The CDR3 region has the DNA TGTGCCAGCAGCCATTGGAGGGGGGAAGAGACCCAGTACTTC. Its translation: CASSHWRGEETQYF.